This T cell receptor (beta chain) was recovered during a study of blood T cell repertoires in COVID-19. The CDR3 runs 18 residues. The V segment lost 0 bases and the J segment 6 bases; nucleotides outside the gene matches: 13. The germline CDR1 and CDR2 sequences are SNHLY and FYNNEI. In the original workflow: It was from reference gene primer amplification that nucleated cell counts were estimated. Some clones are missing from TCRdb's copy, which holds only in-frame ones; the method was immunoSEQ multiplex PCR. For V, J and clone size, that table is used; D and trimming come from the DNA. The sample records 300,000 or so clones, more than 75% being singletons.

This clonotype was obtained from a man aged 50 or older with active or convalescent COVID-19. Sequences were obtained from peripheral blood. This chain joins TRBV2 and TRBJ1-5; TRBD1 matches 8 bases. CDR3 DNA sequence: TGTGCCAGCAGTGAAGCGCTGTATCGGACAGGGAGGATTCAGCCCCAGCATTTT. This encodes CASSEALYRTGRIQPQHF.